This T cell receptor beta chain was sequenced during a study of T cell responses to AZD1222 COVID-19 vaccine. Study-wide results and limits: Rises in breadth and depth of Spike-specific TCRs came after two AZD1222 doses. In a largely white British group with more females than males, clonal diversity was possibly underestimated. The study sampled repertoires only after the peak T cell response.

V lost 5 bases and J lost 3; bases outside the gene matches: 5. The CDR3 is 14 residues long. Looked up from germline, CDR1 is MNHEY and CDR2 is SVGAGI. Assay used: immunoSEQ multiplex PCR; TCRdb lists only in-frame clones, some missing. The table shows about 70,000 clones, with 85% occurring only once. About this clone: Antigen specificity is unknown.

This TCR came from an adult in good health. Sample: peripheral blood, taken on day 0 of AZD1222 vaccination. The V and J genes are TRBV6-5 and TRBJ2-7, with 9 nucleotides matching TRBD1. DNA of the CDR3: TGTGCCAGCAGTCGTCCGGGACAGGGCTACGAGCAGTACTTC. The encoded protein is CASSRPGQGYEQYF.